The 19 T cell receptor beta chains given below trace back to one sample, sequenced in a study of shared clonotypes between healthy human individuals. Repertoires were generated with immunoSEQ multiplex PCR, while TCRdb's copy carries only in-frame clones and drops some. The sample consists of over 950,000 clones, roughly 77% of them appearing once. Source material: memory CD4+ T cells from PBMCs. The subset denotes: CD45RA-negative fraction. The receptors originated from a man between 18 and 35 years old in good health. Some clones in this sample may be carry-over from other donors' samples.

CDR3 nucleotide sequence: TGTGCCAGTAGTAGCGGGTTACCCTTCTACAATGAGCAGTTCTTC. It is translated as CASSSGLPFYNEQFF. The chain joins TRBV19 to TRBJ2-1; possibly TRBD2 for D (5 bases). The V end was cut by 4 bases, the J end by 3 bases, with 13 bases between. In germline, CDR1 is LNHDA, CDR2 SQIVND (reference sequence). The CDR3 sequence is 15 residues long.

For this clone: The identical CDR3 is also encoded by other nucleotide sequences in the sample. J is TRBJ2-1 and V is TRBV28, with D unresolved. There are 12 residues in the CDR3. Germline-derived CDR1 and CDR2 are MDHEN and SYDVKM. Trimming left V 3 bases short and J 4 bases short, with 4 bases between. CDR3 loop: CASSFSYNEQFF. In nucleotides, the CDR3 is TGTGCCAGCAGTTTCAGTTACAATGAGCAGTTCTTC.

The chain carries TRBV6-1 and TRBJ2-1; 14 nucleotides agree with TRBD2. The CDR3 sequence is 15 residues long. V lost 6 bases, J lost 8 bases, and 6 bases stayed unmatched. Germline V gives CDR1 MNHNS, CDR2 SASEGT. The CDR3 spells CASRGLAGARDEQFF. The CDR3, as DNA: TGTGCCAGCAGGGGACTAGCGGGGGCCCGGGATGAGCAGTTCTTC.

The chain employs TRBV4-1 and TRBJ2-3; 9 bases match TRBD2. V lost 0 bases and J lost 13; bases outside the gene matches: 11. CDR3 length: 15 residues. Germline loops: CDR1 MGHRA, CDR2 YSYEKL. CDR3 DNA: TGCGCCAGCAGCCAAGATGGGTCGCGGGGGGGCCTGGAGTATTTT. This encodes CASSQDGSRGGLEYF.

V is TRBV10-3 and J is TRBJ2-3, with 9 bases that match TRBD2. V trimming: 0 bases; J trimming: 3 bases; junction bases outside the gene matches: 4. CDR1 and CDR2 from the germline V gene are ENHRY and SYGVKD. This CDR3 has 16 amino acids. CDR3 sequence reads: CAISESGAGGTDTQYF. Here the CDR3 DNA reads TGTGCCATCAGTGAGTCGGGGGCGGGAGGGACAGATACGCAGTATTTT.

The V and J genes are TRBV7-2 and TRBJ1-2; TRBD1 is a possible D gene (6 bases). This CDR3 has 14 residues. Per germline, CDR1 SGHTA and CDR2 FQGNSA. Deletions cut 0 bases from V and 7 bases from J, with 12 bases between. DNA for the CDR3: TGTGCCAGCAGCTTAGCGTCGGGGACACTTGGCTACACCTTC. It codes for CASSLASGTLGYTF.

CDR3 coding DNA: TGTGCCAGCATGGGGGGGAACACTGAAGCTTTCTTT. Translating gives CASMGGNTEAFF. The chain employs TRBV18 and TRBJ1-1, with D perhaps TRBD1 (5 bases). CDR1 is KGHSH, CDR2 LQKENI, per germline. Trimming shortened V by 8 bases and J by 1 base, and 8 bases separated the two germline ends. The CDR3 totals 12 residues.

In DNA, the CDR3 is TGTGCCAGTAGACAGAGCCCTAGCACAGATACGCAGTATTTT. Encoded protein: CASRQSPSTDTQYF. This chain uses TRBV10-3 with TRBJ2-3, with D maybe TRBD1 (5 bases). Looked up from germline, CDR1 is ENHRY and CDR2 is SYGVKD. V was cut by 10 bases and J by 0 bases, with 14 bases left in between. The CDR3 extends over 14 amino acids.

The gene calls are TRBV10-3 and TRBJ2-7; no firm D call. Germline lookup yields CDR1 ENHRY and CDR2 SYGVKD. V dropped 4 bases and J dropped 0 bases, with 10 bases sitting between them. The CDR3 consists of 14 residues. The CDR3 bases are TGTGCCATCAGTGTTGCGGCTAGCTCCTACGAGCAGTACTTC. Protein: CAISVAASSYEQYF.

In regard to this clone: This may be a read error: a much more frequent sequence differs by one nucleotide. This sample also contains other DNA sequences that code for the same CDR3. The chain combines TRBV29-1 with TRBJ1-1, with D unclear. CDR1 is SQVTM and CDR2 is ANQGSEA in the germline V gene. V was trimmed by 7 bases and J by 5 bases, leaving 8 bases between them. CDR3 length: 10 residues. The CDR3 DNA is TGCAGCGCAGTTGTGACTGAAGCTTTCTTT. This encodes CSAVVTEAFF. Drawing the rest from reference TRBV29-1 and TRBJ1-1, the complete variable domain is SAVISQKPSRDICQRGTSLTIQCQVDSQVTMMFWYRQQPGQSLTLIATANQGSEATYESGFVIDKFPISRPNLTFSTLTVSNMSPEDSSIYLCSAVVTEAFFGQGTRLTVV.

This clone was observed once. Other DNA sequences of this sample code for an identical CDR3. V gene TRBV30 combines with J gene TRBJ1-5; the D gene is possibly TRBD1 (5 bases). Trimming pared 4 bases from V and 2 bases from J, leaving 9 bases between. The germline gives CDR1 GTSNPN, CDR2 SVGIG (reference sequence). The CDR3 has 13 residues. CDR3 amino acids: CAWKGQGNQPQHF. As DNA, the CDR3 is TGTGCCTGGAAGGGGCAGGGCAATCAGCCCCAGCATTTT.

The DNA of the CDR3 is TGTGCCAGCAGCTTAGCGGGGGAAGGATACAATGAGCAGTTCTTC. Its protein product is CASSLAGEGYNEQFF. The chain has TRBV7-9 and TRBJ2-1; D is possibly TRBD1 or TRBD2 (5 bases each). Germline CDR1 SEHNR, CDR2 FQNEAQ (reference sequence). Trimming took 0 bases from V and 4 from J, leaving 10 bases between them. The CDR3 covers 15 residues.

The chain carries TRBV19 and TRBJ1-2, with D possibly matching TRBD1 (5 bases). This CDR3 contains 16 residues. Trimming cost V 5 bases and J 6 bases, with 22 bases left between them. CDR1 and CDR2 (germline): LNHDA, SQIVND (reference sequence). The CDR3 DNA is TGTGCCAGTAGTCCTCCCGGGACTAAACATGGGGATGGCTACACCTTC. Its translation: CASSPPGTKHGDGYTF. Full variable domain (rest looked up from reference TRBV19 and TRBJ1-2): DGGITQSPKYLFRKEGQNVTLSCEQNLNHDAMYWYRQDPGQGLRLIYYSQIVNDFQKGDIAEGYSVSREKKESFPLTVTSAQKNPTAFYLCASSPPGTKHGDGYTFGSGTRLTVV.

The chain has TRBV27 and TRBJ1-2, with D hard to call. Germline loops: CDR1 MNHEY, CDR2 SMNVEV (reference sequence). Trimming stripped 3 bases from V and 4 bases from J, with 9 bases between. The CDR3 extends over 13 amino acids. CDR3 sequence: CASSFQATYGYTF. The CDR3 coding sequence is TGTGCCAGCAGTTTCCAGGCTACCTATGGCTACACCTTC.

The V call is TRBV28, the J call TRBJ2-1, with D unclear. The V and J ends lost 4 bases and 2 bases respectively, with 15 bases between them. Per the germline V gene, CDR1 is MDHEN and CDR2 is SYDVKM. The CDR3 length is 16 residues. The CDR3 sequence is CASSSRRVLTYNEQFF. For the CDR3, the DNA is TGTGCCAGCAGTTCGCGTCGAGTCCTAACCTACAATGAGCAGTTCTTC.

The V and J genes are TRBV5-4 and TRBJ2-3; possibly TRBD1 for D (5 bases). Trimming left V 1 base short and J 0 bases short, with 12 bases between. Per germline, CDR1 SGHNT and CDR2 YYREEE (reference sequence). The CDR3 extends over 16 amino acids. CDR3 loop: CASSLLTALSTDTQYF. CDR3 in DNA: TGTGCCAGCAGCTTGTTGACAGCCCTTAGCACAGATACGCAGTATTTT.

The chain joins TRBV13 to TRBJ2-7; D is uncertain. From germline, CDR1 is PRHDT and CDR2 FYEKMQ (reference sequence). The length of the CDR3 is 14 residues. V was shortened by 0 bases and J by 2 bases, with 8 bases between the two germline ends. CDR3 loop: CASSLGRTAYEQYF. The CDR3 DNA follows: TGTGCCAGCAGCTTAGGGAGGACGGCCTACGAGCAGTACTTC.

The chain employs TRBV2 and TRBJ1-4, with D tentatively TRBD1 (6 bases). The germline CDR1 and CDR2 sequences are SNHLY and FYNNEI. Trimming left V 2 bases short and J 7 bases short, with 11 bases between. CDR3 size: 14 residues. Here the CDR3 reads CASSETGRGEKLFF. CDR3 sequence (DNA): TGTGCCAGCAGTGAAACAGGGCGGGGTGAAAAACTGTTTTTT.

The J gene is TRBJ2-7, the V gene TRBV4-2, with 9 bases that match TRBD2. Germline assignment: CDR1 LGHNA and CDR2 YNFKEQ. Trimming took 4 bases from V and 4 from J; bases not matched to a gene: 11. The CDR3 totals 16 residues. In DNA form, the CDR3 reads TGTGCCAGCAGCCCAACTAGGAGCGGGAGGACTTACGAGCAGTACTTC. Translating it yields CASSPTRSGRTYEQYF.